The next 16 T cell receptor beta chains were all read from a single sample in a study of vaccination effects on CD4 cells after COVID-19. Antigen-specific CD4+ T cells expanded by the ViraFEST assay with viral peptide pools were then sequenced. Culture lasted around eleven days before CD4+ T cell isolation. It was two doses of either the BNT162b2 or mRNA-1273 vaccine that participants received. Their antigen targets remain unknown. The assay was immunoSEQ multiplex PCR, and TCRdb's table has in-frame clones only and misses some. The sample lists more than 25,000 clones; around 75% were seen once. The source was CD4+ T cells from PBMCs cultured with HCoV-229E spike peptides, collected after COVID-19 vaccination. These receptors all stem from a human donor who received a COVID-19 vaccine.

This clone was detected once. The rearrangement links TRBV25-1 to TRBJ1-6; 9 bases fit TRBD1. The germline CDR1 and CDR2 sequences are MGHDK and SYGVNS. This CDR3 is built from 16 residues. V shed 3 bases and J 6 bases; nucleotides not matched to a gene: 6. Here the CDR3 DNA reads TGTGCCAGCAGTGACAGCCCGGGACAGGGTAATTCACCCCTCCACTTT. This sequence encodes CASSDSPGQGNSPLHF.

V and J are TRBV18 and TRBJ2-5; D is unresolved. V shed 2 bases and J shed 1 base, with 2 bases lying between them. In germline, CDR1 is KGHSH, CDR2 LQKENI. The CDR3 runs to 12 residues. CDR3 nucleotide sequence: TGTGCCAGCTCACCAGGCCAAGAGACCCAGTACTTC. It yields the protein CASSPGQETQYF.

This sequence joins TRBV7-2 and TRBJ1-1, with D tentatively TRBD1 (5 bases). V shed 5 bases and J shed 8 bases, with 15 bases lying between them. Germline V gene sequence: CDR1 SGHTA, CDR2 FQGNSA. The CDR3 has 13 residues. DNA for the CDR3: TGTGCCAGCAGCCCGAGTCAGGGTCAGGAAGCTTTCTTT. Protein product: CASSPSQGQEAFF.

This chain joins TRBV25-1 and TRBJ2-5; 9 nucleotides agree with TRBD1. Germline assignment: CDR1 MGHDK and CDR2 SYGVNS. The junction had 15 bases not matched to a gene; V was cut back by 3 bases and J by 10 bases. This CDR3 is built from 16 residues. Written as DNA, the CDR3 is TGTGCCAGCAGTGACGTCGGGACAGGGTGGGGTAGGGGCCAGTACTTC. Its protein is CASSDVGTGWGRGQYF.

This chain connects TRBV30 to TRBJ2-3; 8 bases are a match to TRBD2. The CDR3 has 14 amino acids. V shed 5 bases and J 4 bases; nucleotides not matched to a gene: 8. Germline loops: CDR1 GTSNPN, CDR2 SVGIG (reference sequence). CDR3 bases: TGTGCCTGGGGAGCGGTAGCGGGGTCAGATACGCAGTATTTT. It is translated as CAWGAVAGSDTQYF.

V and J are TRBV6-1 and TRBJ2-7; TRBD2 matches 15 bases. The CDR3 sequence is 18 residues long. Germline V CDR1 and CDR2: MNHNS, SASEGT. V shed 1 base, J shed 0 bases, and the junction held 4 bases outside the gene matches. Written as DNA, the CDR3 is TGTGCCAGCAGTGAAGGGACTAGCGGGAGGGGGAGCTCCTACGAGCAGTACTTC. It yields the protein CASSEGTSGRGSSYEQYF.

This chain uses TRBV5-4 with TRBJ2-7, with 7 bases aligning to TRBD2. Germline V CDR1 and CDR2: SGHNT, YYREEE (reference sequence). The CDR3 is made up of 14 amino acids. V shed 7 bases and J 0 bases; nucleotides not matched to a gene: 7. CDR3 bases: TGTGCCAGCTCTGGGGGGGGTTCCTCCTACGAGCAGTACTTC. Encoded protein: CASSGGGSSYEQYF.

In regard to this clone: Compared with germline, one end of the junction differs, possibly owing to a read error. In DNA, the CDR3 is TGTGCCAGCAGCCTAGCGGCGGGGGCGGATGGTGATACGCAGTATTTT. Its translation: CASSLAAGADGDTQYF. This chain joins TRBV11-1 and TRBJ2-3; D is possibly TRBD2 (7 bases). The CDR3 totals 16 residues. Germline CDR1 is SGHAT and CDR2 is FQDESV (reference sequence).

V usage is TRBV5-1 and J usage is TRBJ2-1; TRBD2 agrees at 12 bases. The germline V gene has CDR1 SGHRS and CDR2 YFSETQ. This CDR3 has 14 amino acids. V lost 7 bases and J lost 7; bases outside the gene matches: 6. The CDR3 DNA reads as TGCGCCAGCGCCCCTAGCGGGGGGGTAAATGAGCAGTTCTTC. Residues: CASAPSGGVNEQFF.

The rearrangement joins TRBV5-6 to TRBJ2-3; D unclear. CDR1 SGHDT and CDR2 YYEEEE come from the germline V gene. This CDR3 is built from 16 residues. Trimming took off 3 bases at V and 3 bases at J, with 17 bases between the two ends. The CDR3 DNA reads TGTGCCAGCAGCTCACCGACGAAGGGTGGAACAGATACGCAGTATTTT. Protein sequence: CASSSPTKGGTDTQYF. The whole variable domain, filled in from reference TRBV5-6 and TRBJ2-3, reads DAGVTQSPTHLIKTRGQQVTLRCSPKSGHDTVSWYQQALGQGPQFIFQYYEEEERQRGNFPDRFSGHQFPNYSSELNVNALLLGDSALYLCASSSPTKGGTDTQYFGPGTRLTVL.

The chain combines TRBV5-4 with TRBJ2-3; D possibly corresponds to TRBD2 (6 bases). CDR1 is SGHNT and CDR2 is YYREEE in the germline V gene (reference sequence). Trimming took off 0 bases at V and 10 bases at J, with 9 bases between the two ends. The CDR3 has 12 amino acids. The CDR3, as DNA: TGTGCCAGCAGCTTGGGGGAGGTTGCGCAGTATTTT. This codes for CASSLGEVAQYF.

This chain uses TRBV5-1 with TRBJ2-5; D is undetermined. Germline CDR1 reads SGHRS; CDR2 reads YFSETQ. This CDR3 is built from 15 residues. Trimming stripped 0 bases from V and 8 bases from J, with 17 bases between. CDR3 sequence (DNA): TGCGCCAGCAGCTTGGGAAATGAACACCGAGTCACCCAGTACTTC. This gives the protein CASSLGNEHRVTQYF. Based on the CDR3 plus reference TRBV5-1 and TRBJ2-5, the full variable domain is KAGVTQTPRYLIKTRGQQVTLSCSPISGHRSVSWYQQTPGQGLQFLFEYFSETQRNKGNFPGRFSGRQFSNSRSEMNVSTLELGDSALYLCASSLGNEHRVTQYFGPGTRLLVL.

V and J are TRBV21-1 and TRBJ1-6. TRBV21-1 is a documented pseudogene. This CDR3 has 17 residues. The CDR3 sequence: CASSKDRQNSYNSPLHF. CDR3 in DNA: TGTGCCAGCAGCAAAGACCGGCAGAACTCCTATAATTCACCCCTCCACTTT.

The chain joins TRBV5-1 to TRBJ2-1; 10 positions agree with TRBD2. V was clipped by 2 bases and J by 4 bases; unmatched bases: 6. CDR1 is SGHRS and CDR2 is YFSETQ in the germline V gene. This CDR3 has 16 amino acids. This CDR3 reads CASSFLQLAGYNEQFF. The DNA for the CDR3 is TGCGCCAGCAGCTTCCTTCAACTAGCGGGATACAATGAGCAGTTCTTC.

The sample holds one count of this clone. CDR3 amino acids: CASNHRVGETQYF. CDR3 in DNA: TGTGCCAGCAATCACAGGGTCGGGGAGACCCAGTACTTC. The chain couples TRBV6-5 to TRBJ2-5, with D possibly matching TRBD1 (6 bases). The germline V and J ends were trimmed by 7 bases and 5 bases, with 14 bases remaining between them. This CDR3 has 13 residues. Per germline, CDR1 MNHEY and CDR2 SVGAGI.

This clone was seen just once. V is TRBV10-3 and J is TRBJ2-7, with 9 nucleotides matching TRBD2. Germline CDR1 ENHRY, CDR2 SYGVKD. This CDR3 contains 19 residues. The V and J ends lost 0 bases and 0 bases, in that order; junction bases with no gene match: 12. CDR3 nucleotide sequence: TGTGCCATCAGTGAGTCGGGACTAGCCCAAACCTACAGCTCCTACGAGCAGTACTTC. Amino acids: CAISESGLAQTYSSYEQYF.